This record covers a single T cell receptor (beta chain). Its specificity is unknown. In the study's own analysis: Junction-only sequences without quality scores came from ImmunoSEQ, so filtering differed. Libraries were prepared by immunoSEQ multiplex PCR; TCRdb keeps only in-frame clonotypes and omits some of them. D and trimming were read from the DNA, whereas the V and J calls and clone size are those reported in that table. The table lists some 980,000 clones, 76% of them singletons. The split of CD4+ cells yielded CD45RA+ naive and CD45RA-negative memory subsets. This sample stems from a study of shared clonotypes between healthy human individuals. Study observations and caveats: Estimated richness was generally greater in naive than memory subsets. Owing to a small donor count, the genetic and exposure-history diversity represented was limited.

The CDR3 runs to 16 residues. The V and J ends lost 4 bases and 2 bases, in that order; junction bases with no gene match: 8. Germline-derived CDR1 and CDR2 are SGHRS and YFSETQ. The chain couples TRBV5-1 to TRBJ2-5; 10 nucleotides match TRBD1. The specimen was memory CD4+ T cells sorted from blood. Subset indicated: CD45RA-negative fraction. This TCR came from a man in his late teens or twenties in good health. CDR3 protein: CASSIISGQGQETQYF. CDR3 DNA: TGCGCCAGCAGCATTATATCGGGACAGGGGCAAGAGACCCAGTACTTC.